The next 24 T cell receptor beta chains were all read from a single sample in a study of shared clonotypes between healthy human individuals. Generated by immunoSEQ multiplex PCR, the TCRdb table keeps only in-frame clones and is missing some. The table has around 1,900,000 clones, 80% to 95% seen once; the top ten hold about 1.7%. Naive CD8 cells lacked CD45RO, underwent positive selection for CCR7 and left out terminally differentiated effector memory CD45RA+ cells. Specimen: naive CD8+ T cells from PBMCs. The receptors originated from a man aged 18 to 29 in good health. Some clones in this sample may be carry-over from other donors' samples.

The chain couples TRBV29-1 to TRBJ2-1; 11 bases line up with TRBD2. Germline V gene sequence: CDR1 SQVTM, CDR2 ANQGSEA. V lost 2 bases to trimming and J lost 9 bases; unmatched junction nucleotides: 9. The CDR3 covers 15 residues. CDR3 loop: CSVEKTSGSKGEQFF. For the CDR3, the DNA is TGCAGCGTTGAAAAAACTAGCGGGAGTAAAGGTGAGCAGTTCTTC.

The chain employs TRBV7-2 and TRBJ2-5, with D perhaps being TRBD1 or TRBD2 (6 bases each). Germline loops: CDR1 SGHTA, CDR2 FQGNSA. V was pared by 4 bases and J by 1 base, with 13 bases between. The CDR3 consists of 15 residues. The CDR3 DNA follows: TGTGCCAGCAGCTGGTACGGGGGCAGCCAAGAGACCCAGTACTTC. Translation gives CASSWYGGSQETQYF. Variable domain in full (rest from reference TRBV7-2 and TRBJ2-5): GAGVSQSPSNKVTEKGKDVELRCDPISGHTALYWYRQSLGQGLEFLIYFQGNSAPDKSGLPSDRFSAERTGGSVSTLTIQRTQQEDSAVYLCASSWYGGSQETQYFGPGTRLLVL.

The chain uses TRBV7-6 and TRBJ2-3; 7 nucleotides line up with TRBD1. Trimming cost V 0 bases and J 2 bases; bases outside gene matches: 8. This CDR3 spans 17 amino acids. The germline V gene encodes CDR1 SGHVS and CDR2 FNYEAQ. In DNA form, the CDR3 reads TGTGCCAGCAGCTTAGCTATGAGGGGGCTTGCCACAGATACGCAGTATTTT. Encoded protein: CASSLAMRGLATDTQYF.

The rearrangement uses TRBV2 and TRBJ2-1; either TRBD1 or TRBD2 may supply D (6 bases each). The CDR3 length is 15 residues. V was shortened by 5 bases and J by 7 bases, with 18 bases between the two germline ends. The germline gives CDR1 SNHLY, CDR2 FYNNEI. CDR3 in amino acids: CASSLGGRHRNEQFF. The CDR3 DNA sequence: TGTGCCAGCAGTCTAGGGGGGAGGCACCGGAATGAGCAGTTCTTC. The whole variable domain, filled in from reference TRBV2 and TRBJ2-1, reads EPEVTQTPSHQVTQMGQEVILRCVPISNHLYFYWYRQILGQKVEFLVSFYNNEISEKSEIFDDQFSVERPDGSNFTLKIRSTKLEDSAMYFCASSLGGRHRNEQFFGPGTRLTVL.

The genes are TRBV4-1 and TRBJ2-7, with a weak D call TRBD2 (7 bases). V was cut by 0 bases and J by 0 bases, with 15 bases left in between. The CDR3 runs to 17 residues. Per the germline V gene, CDR1 is MGHRA and CDR2 is YSYEKL. The CDR3 nucleotides are TGCGCCAGCAGCCAAGAAGGGGGGGAGCGCAGCTCCTACGAGCAGTACTTC. It yields the protein CASSQEGGERSSYEQYF.

CDR3 bases: TGTGCCAGCAGTGATAGCGTTGCCCTGGACTACGAGCAGTACTTC. Translated: CASSDSVALDYEQYF. The V gene is TRBV2, the J gene TRBJ2-7, with D tentatively TRBD2 (5 bases). Between the trimmed V and J ends, which lost 3 bases and 3 bases, there was a span of 15 bases. Germline lookup yields CDR1 SNHLY and CDR2 FYNNEI. There are 15 residues in the CDR3.

The CDR3 loop is CSALAEGLYNEQFF. CDR3 in DNA: TGCAGCGCCTTAGCGGAAGGTCTGTACAATGAGCAGTTCTTC. V gene TRBV29-1 combines with J gene TRBJ2-1; perhaps TRBD2 as D (6 bases). This CDR3 is built from 14 residues. The V end lost 7 bases, the J end lost 4 bases, and 17 bases lay between the germline ends. The V gene's germline CDR1 is SQVTM and CDR2 ANQGSEA.

J is TRBJ2-1 and V is TRBV19; 7 bases are shared with TRBD2. Germline V gene sequence: CDR1 LNHDA, CDR2 SQIVND (reference sequence). CDR3 length equals 14 residues. J was trimmed by 8 bases and V by 5 bases; bases with no gene match: 9. CDR3 residues: CASSLWEGRDEQFF. In DNA, the CDR3 is TGTGCCAGTAGTCTCTGGGAGGGCCGGGATGAGCAGTTCTTC.

The gene calls are TRBV7-8 and TRBJ1-1, with a tentative D call TRBD1 (5 bases). Trimming pared 0 bases from V and 6 bases from J, leaving 14 bases between. CDR1 and CDR2 from the germline V gene are SGHVS and FQNEAQ. There are 15 residues in the CDR3. The DNA of the CDR3 is TGTGCCAGCAGCTTAGCGGTCTTAGGGGATCCTGAAGCTTTCTTT. Translation gives CASSLAVLGDPEAFF.

The J gene is TRBJ2-1, the V gene TRBV18; 10 nucleotides align to TRBD2. This CDR3 has 16 residues. Germline CDR1 and CDR2: KGHSH and LQKENI. Trimming removed 3 bases from V and 2 bases from J; junction bases left unmatched: 4. The CDR3 nucleotides read TGTGCCAGCTCACCTCAGCGGGAGGGGACCTACAATGAGCAGTTCTTC. Protein sequence: CASSPQREGTYNEQFF.

This clone was seen just once. The junction shows a germline mismatch at one end, possibly a read error. Distinct nucleotide sequences in the sample also encode this CDR3. This chain links TRBV5-6 with TRBJ2-7, with TRBD1 matching over 7 bases. Germline CDR1 and CDR2: SGHDT and YYEEEE. This CDR3 contains 14 residues. The CDR3 DNA is TGTGCCAGCAGTTTGGGACAGTTGGGCTACGAGCAGTACTTC. Translating gives CASSLGQLGYEQYF.

A remark on this clone: Distinct nucleotide sequences in the sample also encode this CDR3. V usage is TRBV9 and J usage is TRBJ2-7; TRBD1 might be the D (5 bases). The V end was cut by 4 bases, the J end by 1 base, with 6 bases between. Germline lookup yields CDR1 SGDLS and CDR2 YYNGEE. The CDR3 has 12 residues. CDR3 sequence: CASSPGSYEQYF. The CDR3 nucleotides read TGTGCCAGCAGCCCAGGGTCCTACGAGCAGTACTTC.

This clone was counted once. This chain uses TRBV2 with TRBJ2-1; possible D gene TRBD2, 6 bases. CDR3 length: 12 amino acids. The germline CDR1 and CDR2 sequences are SNHLY and FYNNEI. Trimming pared 6 bases from V and 9 bases from J, leaving 12 bases between. The CDR3 nucleotides are TGTGCCAGCAGCACCCCGGGAGTTGAGCAGTTCTTC. Residues: CASSTPGVEQFF.

The CDR3 sequence is CASSLEGLAQFF. For the CDR3, the DNA is TGTGCCAGCAGCTTGGAGGGACTAGCGCAGTTCTTC. The chain recombines TRBV5-4 with TRBJ2-1; 9 positions match TRBD2. The V and J ends lost 0 bases and 12 bases, in that order; junction bases with no gene match: 1. CDR1 is SGHNT and CDR2 is YYREEE in the germline V gene (reference sequence). This CDR3 has 12 residues.

The V and J genes are TRBV6-5 and TRBJ2-7, with D maybe TRBD2 (6 bases). The length of the CDR3 is 14 residues. Looked up from germline, CDR1 is MNHEY and CDR2 is SVGAGI. V was clipped by 2 bases and J by 7 bases, with 15 bases between them. CDR3 region: CASSYMEGRREQYF. CDR3 sequence (DNA): TGTGCCAGCAGTTACATGGAGGGGAGACGGGAGCAGTACTTC.

CDR3 nucleotide sequence: TGCGCCAGCAGCGAAAGGGACAGGATGAACACTGAAGCTTTCTTT. This codes for CASSERDRMNTEAFF. The chain employs TRBV4-1 and TRBJ1-1; TRBD1 matches at 8 bases. The J segment lost 0 bases and the V segment lost 5 bases, leaving 5 bases of the junction unmatched. The CDR3 covers 15 residues. Germline V gene sequence: CDR1 MGHRA, CDR2 YSYEKL.

This sequence joins TRBV27 and TRBJ2-5, with D uncertain. Germline assignment: CDR1 MNHEY and CDR2 SMNVEV (reference sequence). Trimming cost V 0 bases and J 10 bases, with 12 bases left between them. This CDR3 comprises 13 residues. The CDR3 DNA follows: TGTGCCAGCAGTTTATCTCCCCCGGCGATCCAGTACTTC. Its translation: CASSLSPPAIQYF.

This chain joins TRBV15 and TRBJ2-2; TRBD2 agrees at 10 bases. The CDR3 runs to 18 residues. Germline assignment: CDR1 LNHNV and CDR2 YYDKDF (reference sequence). V was clipped by 2 bases and J by 7 bases; unmatched bases: 13. The chain's CDR3 is CATSRNRGAGGPGGELFF. The DNA of the CDR3 is TGTGCCACCAGCAGAAATCGGGGAGCGGGAGGGCCCGGCGGGGAGCTGTTTTTT.

This chain links TRBV11-3 with TRBJ2-1, with 7 positions matching TRBD2. The germline CDR1 and CDR2 sequences are SGHNT and YENEEA. CDR3 length: 15 amino acids. V gave up 4 bases and J gave up 3 bases; unmatched junction bases: 6. The chain's CDR3 is CASSSRGGSYNEQFF. CDR3 DNA sequence: TGTGCCAGCAGCTCCCGGGGCGGGAGCTACAATGAGCAGTTCTTC.

The V call is TRBV10-3, the J call TRBJ1-2; 9 positions agree with TRBD1. The CDR3 is made up of 16 amino acids. In germline, CDR1 is ENHRY, CDR2 SYGVKD. Trimming at V came to 10 bases and at J to 3 bases, leaving 15 bases not matched to a gene. CDR3 in DNA: TGTGCCACCCACCGAAACGGACAGGGGAGGGACTATGGCTACACCTTC. Amino acids: CATHRNGQGRDYGYTF.

The rearrangement links TRBV28 to TRBJ2-3; 11 bases match TRBD2. Unmatched junction bases numbered 10, after V lost 7 bases and J lost 4 bases. The CDR3 is 16 amino acids. Germline V gives CDR1 MDHEN, CDR2 SYDVKM. CDR3 in DNA: TGTGCCAGCACGCCCCTAGCGGGAGGATCACCAGATACGCAGTATTTT. Its translation is CASTPLAGGSPDTQYF.

The chain employs TRBV4-1 and TRBJ2-7; unclear D gene. This CDR3 is built from 13 residues. V lost 4 bases and J lost 6, with 13 bases in between. Per the germline V gene, CDR1 is MGHRA and CDR2 is YSYEKL. The CDR3 DNA follows: TGCGCCAGCAGCCCCCATACGGGCAGCGAGCAGTACTTC. Translation: CASSPHTGSEQYF.

The V call is TRBV7-9, the J call TRBJ1-4; TRBD1 is a possible D gene (6 bases). Germline CDR1 reads SEHNR; CDR2 reads FQNEAQ (reference sequence). This CDR3 spans 15 amino acids. V dropped 3 bases and J dropped 6 bases, with 14 bases sitting between them. The CDR3 loop is CASSFPPGAYEKLFF. The CDR3 DNA is TGTGCCAGCAGCTTTCCCCCGGGGGCGTATGAAAAACTGTTTTTT. The whole variable domain, remainder taken from reference TRBV7-9 and TRBJ1-4, is DTGVSQNPRHKITKRGQNVTFRCDPISEHNRLYWYRQTLGQGPEFLTYFQNEAQLEKSRLLSDRFSAERPKGSFSTLEIQRTEQGDSAMYLCASSFPPGAYEKLFFGSGTQLSVL.

The chain couples TRBV7-9 to TRBJ2-7; perhaps TRBD2 as D (6 bases). The V end was cut by 5 bases, the J end by 2 bases, with 16 bases between. CDR1 is SEHNR and CDR2 is FQNEAQ in the germline V gene (reference sequence). The CDR3 has 15 amino acids. The CDR3, as DNA: TGTGCCAGCAGCGGGACCGGGGGAATGACCTACGAGCAGTACTTC. Translated: CASSGTGGMTYEQYF.